This is a list of T cell receptor beta chains from one sample in a study of CD8+ T cells in alopecia areata. Clones were sequenced by immunoSEQ multiplex PCR, and TCRdb holds only the in-frame ones, with some missing. The table shows 120,000 to 150,000 clones, with about 87% occurring only once. The sample in question was CD8+ T cells sorted from blood, obtained at week 0. All receptors derive from a human donor with alopecia areata. Both conserved end residues are part of each CDR3. D genes are given only for firm matches. Not all rows give a size; the values are once, few, many and, for expanded clones, a class.

TGTGCCAGCAGCGTAGGAGGGGGTCAGCCCCAGCATTTT,CASSVGGGQPQHF,TRBV9,NA,TRBJ1-5,NA
TGTGCCTGGAGTGGAAGAAAGGGTATACTTTCCTACAATGAGCAGTTCTTC,CAWSGRKGILSYNEQFF,TRBV30,NA,TRBJ2-1,NA
TGCAGCGTCCGCGGGGATCCCTACGAGCAGTACTTC,CSVRGDPYEQYF,TRBV29-1,NA,TRBJ2-7,NA
TGTGCCAGCTGGGGGGGCCCAGATACGCAGTATTTT,CASWGGPDTQYF,TRBV5-4,NA,TRBJ2-3,NA
TGTGCCAGTAATAGGAACACTGAAGCTTTCTTT,CASNRNTEAFF,TRBV19,NA,TRBJ1-1,NA
TGTGCCAGCAGCTTGTCCCGACAGGGAACCTATAATTCACCCCTCCACTTT,CASSLSRQGTYNSPLHF,TRBV7-9,TRBD1,TRBJ1-6,NA
TGCGCCAGCAGTGTTGTACTAGGGGGTTACAATGAGCAGTTCTTC,CASSVVLGGYNEQFF,TRBV10-2,NA,TRBJ2-1,NA
TGTGCCAGCAGGTCGGGACAGGGGTTAATAGGAAACACCGGGGAGCTGTTTTTT,CASRSGQGLIGNTGELFF,TRBV11-2,TRBD1,TRBJ2-2,NA
TGTGCCAGCAGTTACTCGATTGCAGGGAACACTGAAGCTTTCTTT,CASSYSIAGNTEAFF,TRBV6-5,NA,TRBJ1-1,NA
TGTGCCAGCAGCCTCGGGACAGGGGGCAACTATGGCTACACCTTC,CASSLGTGGNYGYTF,TRBV7-9,TRBD1,TRBJ1-2,NA
TGCAGCGTGGGGGGGACCGTTTTCTACAATGAGCAGTTCTTC,CSVGGTVFYNEQFF,TRBV29-1,TRBD2,TRBJ2-1,few
TGCAGCGTTGAATACAGCGGGAGCTCCTACGAGCAGTACTTC,CSVEYSGSSYEQYF,TRBV29-1,TRBD2,TRBJ2-7,NA
TGTGCCAGCAGCCGGGACTTTGCGGGGGAGGAGCTGTTTTTT,CASSRDFAGEELFF,TRBV7-6,TRBD2,TRBJ2-2,NA
TGTGCCAGCAGTTTAATCCCGAGGACAGGGGGCCGAAATGAGCAGTTCTTC,CASSLIPRTGGRNEQFF,TRBV27,TRBD1,TRBJ2-1,NA
TGTGCCAGCACCCAGGGGGGCGGGAGTGGGAATGAGCAGTTCTTC,CASTQGGGSGNEQFF,TRBV9,NA,TRBJ2-1,NA
TGTGCCAGCAGCGCCGAGCTTGAAAGCTCCTACAATGAGCAGTTCTTC,CASSAELESSYNEQFF,TRBV7-3,NA,TRBJ2-1,NA
TGCAGCGTTGACGGGGGGCAGAACGAGCAGTACTTC,CSVDGGQNEQYF,TRBV29-1,NA,TRBJ2-7,NA
TGTGCCAGCAGTTACTTTGCGGACCACACAGATACGCAGTATTTT,CASSYFADHTDTQYF,TRBV6-5,NA,TRBJ2-3,NA
TGTGCCCGTCGGGGCCTCACGAACACCGGGGAGCTGTTTTTT,CARRGLTNTGELFF,TRBV7-2,NA,TRBJ2-2,NA
TGTGCCAGCAGCACAGGGGGCACTGAAGCTTTCTTT,CASSTGGTEAFF,TRBV7-2,TRBD1,TRBJ1-1,NA
TGTGCCAGCAGCTCGGATTTGGGGGCGGCGAGGGAGCTGTTTTTT,CASSSDLGAARELFF,TRBV11-2,NA,TRBJ2-2,once
TGCAGCGCGGTACCGGGACAGGATAATGAGCAGTTCTTC,CSAVPGQDNEQFF,TRBV29-1,TRBD1,TRBJ2-1,NA
TGTGCCAGCAGCTTAGAATCGTGGCTCGGAGATACGCAGTATTTT,CASSLESWLGDTQYF,TRBV7-9,NA,TRBJ2-3,NA
TGTGCCAGTGACAGGGGGCTAAACACCGGGGAGCTGTTTTTT,CASDRGLNTGELFF,TRBV19,TRBD1,TRBJ2-2,few
TGTGCCAGCAGCTTAGGGGTTGAGAACTATGGCTACACCTTC,CASSLGVENYGYTF,TRBV7-8,NA,TRBJ1-2,NA
TGTGCCAGCAGTTTCAATCCCACGGACCACAGGGAGCTGTTTTTT,CASSFNPTDHRELFF,TRBV28,NA,TRBJ2-2,few
TGTGCCAGCAGCGTAGCGTCTAGCGGGAGTAGTGATGAGCAGTTCTTC,CASSVASSGSSDEQFF,TRBV9,TRBD2,TRBJ2-1,few
TGCAGCGTGAGGACAGGCGAGACCTACGAGCAGTACTTC,CSVRTGETYEQYF,TRBV29-1,TRBD1,TRBJ2-7,NA
TGTGCCAGCAGCTTGGGGGGTTACAATGAGCAGTTCTTC,CASSLGGYNEQFF,TRBV5-6,NA,TRBJ2-1,NA
TGTGCCTGGAGTGCCGGGGGGGGCTACAATGAGCAGTTCTTC,CAWSAGGGYNEQFF,TRBV30,TRBD2,TRBJ2-1,NA
TGTGCCTGGAGTGCCATAACTAGCGAGCGGGGTAACACCGGGGAGCTGTTTTTT,CAWSAITSERGNTGELFF,TRBV30,TRBD2,TRBJ2-2,once
TGTGCCAGCAGTTCACCAGATGCTACAGGGCAGTTCTTC,CASSSPDATGQFF,TRBV27,NA,TRBJ2-1,NA
TGTGCCAGCTCACTAGTGGGTGGGATTGATTACAATGAGCAGTTCTTC,CASSLVGGIDYNEQFF,TRBV7-9,NA,TRBJ2-1,few
TGTGCCAGCAGTTACGGTCCACGACCCTACGAGCAGTACTTC,CASSYGPRPYEQYF,TRBV28,NA,TRBJ2-7,NA
TGCGCCAGCAGCCAAGTTCTCGATGCGCCGTGGGAGCTGTTTTTT,CASSQVLDAPWELFF,TRBV4-1,NA,TRBJ2-2,once
TGTGCCAGCAGACACTTAGCCTATGGCTACACCTTC,CASRHLAYGYTF,TRBV27,NA,TRBJ1-2,NA
TGTGCCAGCAGCGAGTGGACAGGGGGGCAGAATGAGCAGTTCTTC,CASSEWTGGQNEQFF,TRBV9,TRBD1,TRBJ2-1,NA
TGTGCCAGCACTGGCGGGGGAACCTACGAGCAGTACTTC,CASTGGGTYEQYF,TRBV2,TRBD2,TRBJ2-7,NA
TGTGCTAGTGGTTTTCTAACCATAGGGGAGCAGTACTTC,CASGFLTIGEQYF,TRBV12-5,NA,TRBJ2-7,NA
TGTGCCAGCAGCAAGCCTCTGAGCGGGAGGGCCCCCGAGGAGCTGTTTTTT,CASSKPLSGRAPEELFF,TRBV21-1,NA,TRBJ2-2,NA
TGCAGCGTTGAGTCGTACGGGGGCGAGACCCAGTACTTC,CSVESYGGETQYF,TRBV29-1,NA,TRBJ2-5,NA
TGTGCCAGCAGCTTGGCGACTGAAGCTTTCTTT,CASSLATEAFF,TRBV5-4,NA,TRBJ1-1,NA
TGCAGCGTTATCGGCGGGGCCTTTTATCACGAGCAGTACTTC,CSVIGGAFYHEQYF,TRBV29-1,NA,TRBJ2-7,NA
TGTGCCAGCAGCCCGCGGGACAGGGGTCGTACCTATGGCTACACCTTC,CASSPRDRGRTYGYTF,TRBV13,TRBD1,TRBJ1-2,NA
TGTGCCTGGGGGGACGCGGGGATGAACACTGAAGCTTTCTTT,CAWGDAGMNTEAFF,TRBV30,NA,TRBJ1-1,NA
TGTGCCTGGAGTGTACAAGGGGGCAGGGACGAGCAGTACTTC,CAWSVQGGRDEQYF,TRBV30,TRBD1,TRBJ2-7,NA
TGTGCCAGCAGCTACCCAAAGGACAGGTTGAACACTGAAGCTTTCTTT,CASSYPKDRLNTEAFF,TRBV7-9,TRBD1,TRBJ1-1,NA